This T cell receptor beta chain was identified during a study of Ad26.COV2.S vaccination and SARS-CoV-2 variants. Libraries were prepared by immunoSEQ multiplex PCR; TCRdb keeps only in-frame clonotypes and omits some of them. The sample consists of around 350,000 clones, roughly 85% of them appearing once. Stated treatment: over 15 received Ad26.COV2.S at low or high dose, single or two shots; about 5 received placebo; per-sample allocation not given. Repertoires come from day 63 after the first vaccine or placebo injection. The length of the CDR3 is 15 residues. The ends were cut back, 0 bases at V and 4 bases at J, with 13 bases in the middle. Germline-derived CDR1 and CDR2 are LGHDT and YNNKEL (reference sequence).

The chain couples TRBV3-1 (or the pseudogene TRBV3-2) to TRBJ2-7; D gene uncertain. Sequencing was performed on peripheral blood, taken in a trial of Ad26.COV2.S vaccine versus placebo. The receptor was isolated from a person between 18 and 65 years old who received the Ad26.COV2.S COVID-19 vaccine or a placebo. CDR3 protein: CASSQDFRTSYEQYF. Written as DNA, the CDR3 is TGTGCCAGCAGCCAAGATTTCAGGACGTCTTACGAGCAGTACTTC.